The present entry profiles one T cell receptor (beta chain) with its context. Its antigen is currently not known. No base quality information exists; no much larger clone differs at one position. The entry originates in a study of blood T cells in healthy people across ages (dated by TCRdb to the mid-2010s). Concerning the study at large: Template switching captured roughly one uniquely barcoded TCR beta cDNA molecule per two T cells in model experiments. Age-related changes in TCR beta repertoire diversity were measured in the study by deep sequencing normalized with unique cDNA molecular identifiers. The donors were divided into four age groups: young (average around 16 years), middle-aged (almost 40), aged (approximately 62) and long-lived (roughly 86). To avoid experimental bias, donors of different ages were spread randomly across the sequencing lanes. Using the same blood draw, the study looked at two additional independent replicas of 1 million unique cDNA reads for two donors, one aged 18 to 29 and the other aged 80 or older.

Systemically healthy Caucasian individuals from Russia, some 40 in total and aged 6 to 90 years, were included as donors. Each donor gave 8 to 10 milliliters of peripheral blood, collected into EDTA-treated Vacutainer tubes. Ficoll-Paque density-gradient centrifugation was used to isolate PBMCs, with at least 6.5 million per sample. Trizol reagent was used to extract total RNA from PBMCs, with at least 6 micrograms per sample. For every donor, flow cytometry on a PBMC aliquot measured the percentage of naive CD45RAhigh/CD27high T cells. Receptor libraries were prepared by 5' RACE. A second PCR of about 7 to 12 cycles was run with a J-beta primer mix and a sample-barcoded 5' primer. A template-switch 5' adaptor carrying 12 random nucleotides introduced a unique molecular identifier onto each TCR beta cDNA molecule. Each sample yielded at least 3 million CDR3-containing paired-end reads. First-strand cDNA was synthesized from all RNA with the Mint cDNA synthesis kit, primed by a TRBC-specific oligonucleotide. Following uracil-DNA glycosylase treatment, all cDNA underwent a first 18-cycle PCR with the universal primers M1SS and BC2_uni_R. The source study handled its data this way. Each sample was normalized by randomly selecting 1 million high-quality reads, each carrying a distinct molecular identifier. Instead of being binned into consensus sequences, reads that shared molecular identifiers were thrown out. MiTCR, run with a Q25 quality threshold and the strictest error-elimination algorithm, handled CDR3 identification, clonotype clustering and error correction. A nonparametric unseen species model using Euler transformation provided a lower-bound estimate of total TCR beta diversity. The public reads were reprocessed in TCRdb via fastp at Q25 and MiXCR, keeping in-frame beta chains. Entries are consolidated by CDR3 protein sequence, retaining the most common genes and DNA. None of the V and J calls come from the authors' own analysis; TCRdb made them. This sample has some 1.8 million distinct CDR3 sequences in its table, and about two fifths of those were observed once. The top ten constitute more than 20% of the sample.

Reading the germline V gene gives CDR1 SGHAT and CDR2 FQNNGV. Trimming at the junction amounts to 7 bases on V and 0 bases on J, and the germline ends lie 9 bases apart. The CDR3 goes from the cysteine to the phenylalanine over 13 residues. Just the 39-base CDR3 DNA is kept, in frame starting at base 1. Overall study outcomes, separate from this receptor: The percentage of naive T cells measured by flow cytometry correlated strongly with observed TCR beta diversity. Observed TCR beta diversity per million T cells fell roughly linearly with age, and a significant reduction was already apparent by age approximately 40. Estimates of total diversity based on one million sequenced T cells were regarded as lower bounds and as underestimates. Because the CMV infection status of the donors was unknown, age-related changes in expanded clonotypes may potentially have been confounded. Conclusive comparison of naive and antigen-experienced compartments was prevented by the profiling of bulk unsorted PBMCs. Compared with the aged group, more naive CD4+ T cells, fewer expanded clones and increased TCR diversity were shown by the long-lived group, suggesting age selection.

The clonotype originates from a human donor in good health. Source material: blood. The chain couples TRBV11-2 to TRBJ2-5, and TRBD2 may be the D gene, going by 5 matching bases. The CDR3 region reads CASTTGNQETQYF. The DNA sequence is TGTGCCAGCACCACCGGGAACCAAGAGACCCAGTACTTC.